This T cell receptor (beta chain) was identified in a study of STAT5B mutations in CD4+ large granular lymphocyte leukemia (dated by TCRdb to between 2020 and 2023). The study in broad terms: Among the healthy controls, the CDR3 'QG' motif was associated with a particular HLA allele. The study compared the TCRbeta repertoires of patients with CD4+ T-cell large granular lymphocyte leukemia against the TCRbeta repertoires of healthy blood donors. The purity of purified fractions was confirmed by flow cytometry on FACSCanto II or FACSVerse to exceed 95% among lymphocytes.

Including cysteine and phenylalanine, the CDR3 has 14 amino acids. Of all the DNA, just the CDR3 is kept, 42 bases in frame from base 1. V loses 3 bases at its end and J loses 2 bases; junction bases beyond the gene matches: 1. Looking up the germline V gene yields CDR1 ENHRY and CDR2 SYGVKD. TCRbeta rearrangements were sequenced from genomic DNA using the immunoSEQ assay at survey resolution. Per the source publication's procedure: In the TCR sequencing data, the lowest productive clonotype frequency that could be detected was 2.59 x 10-5. Only productive TCRbeta rearrangements, defined as complete and in-frame sequences, were included in the analyses. Sample clonality was computed as Simpson clonality in the immunoSEQ Analyzer version 3.0. Clones were grouped by frequency into very rare, small, medium, large (1-20%) or hyperexpanded (>20%) categories. Generation probabilities were estimated with OLGA 1.2.3, V-gene circos plots were made with VDJtools, specificities were looked up in VDJdb, and CDR3 motifs were identified with GLIPH. TCRdb holds this immuneACCESS table with in-frame rearrangements only. Some clones are missing; in checked studies, unresolved V genes explain under half, and the rest has no known cause. V and J calls and clone size are as listed in that table; D and trimming were resolved from the DNA. For this sample the table gives tens of thousands of clones, of which about 70% were detected only once. The ten top clones hold 1.5% to 2% of the sample.

Points on this clone: Its antigen is currently not known. No base qualities exist here, and no much larger clone lies one base off it.

Healthy controls were 37 blood donors whose buffy coats came from the Finnish Red Cross blood service. All TCR-sequenced material derived from peripheral blood: patient blood samples and healthy donor buffy coats. Peripheral blood mononuclear cells were isolated by Ficoll-Hypaque gradient centrifugation. CD4+ cells were magnetically purified from the buffy coats of healthy controls. Genomic DNA was extracted with the Gentra Puregene Cell and Tissue kit and quantified on a Qubit 2.0 fluorometer. Overall study results and their limits: Data were not HLA-matched; higher clonality in CD4+ versus CD8+ T-LGLL could reflect the relatively small sample size. TRBV06-family usage was enriched among the top patient clones (8/27) compared with healthy controls (2/35). The main leukemic clonotypes were found to be private to each patient, although 25% of the main leukemic clonotypes were detected at low frequency in the non-leukemic repertoires of other patients. Greater clonality appeared to be present in CD4-sorted patient repertoires than in healthy CD4+ repertoires, and the difference was retained after the putative leukemic clones were removed.

The sequence was obtained from a human donor in good health. The sequencing input was CD4+ T cells from blood buffy coats. The chain is made from TRBV10-3 and TRBJ2-7; 10 bases in the middle match TRBD2. At the DNA level, the sequence is TGTGCCATCAGTGATGGGACTAGCGCCTACGAGCAGTACTTC. Its translation reads: CAISDGTSAYEQYF.